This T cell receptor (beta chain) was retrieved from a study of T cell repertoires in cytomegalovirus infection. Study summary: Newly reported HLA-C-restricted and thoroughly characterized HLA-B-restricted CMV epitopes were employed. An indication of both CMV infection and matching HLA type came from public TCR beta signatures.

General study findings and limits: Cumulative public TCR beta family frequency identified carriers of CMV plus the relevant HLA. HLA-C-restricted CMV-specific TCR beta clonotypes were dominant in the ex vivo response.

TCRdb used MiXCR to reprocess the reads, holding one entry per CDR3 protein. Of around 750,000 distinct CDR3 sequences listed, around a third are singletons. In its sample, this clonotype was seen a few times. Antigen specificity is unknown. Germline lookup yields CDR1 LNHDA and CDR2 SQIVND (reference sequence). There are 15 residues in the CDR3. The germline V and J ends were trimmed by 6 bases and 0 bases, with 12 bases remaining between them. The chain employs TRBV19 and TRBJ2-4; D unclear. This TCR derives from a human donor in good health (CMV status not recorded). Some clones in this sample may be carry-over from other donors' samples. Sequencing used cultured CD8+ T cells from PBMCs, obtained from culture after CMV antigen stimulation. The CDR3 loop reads CASSLEKVAKNIQYF. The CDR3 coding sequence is TGTGCCAGTAGCCTTGAGAAAGTAGCCAAAAACATTCAGTACTTC.